This T cell receptor (beta chain) appears in the sequencing data of a study of human T cells and chemical hapten exposure. Study-wide findings and caveats: With DPC sensitization, TCRs exceeding 1 in 1000 frequency showed no change.

This clonotype was seen repeatedly, ten times or more. What it binds is not known. The junction does not match germline at one end; this may be a read error. For the library, individual cDNA molecules each received unique molecular identifiers. One entry per CDR3 protein results from TCRdb running MiXCR on the RACE reads. The table includes about 46,000 distinct CDR3 sequences, around 4.5% detected once. This CDR3 comprises 15 residues. CDR1 is SSHAT and CDR2 is FNYEAQ in the germline V gene (reference sequence). The sample's time point: healthy volunteer bleed at 2 weeks. Before extraction, the whole blood was not fractionated, and total RNA was taken from it.

Material for sequencing was whole blood. V and J are TRBV7-7 and TRBJ2-2, with D perhaps matching TRBD1 (6 bases). The sequence was collected from a female donor in good health. Some clones in this sample may be carry-over from other donors' samples. The DNA for the CDR3 is TGTGCTAGCAGCTTAAGGGGGACCGACACCGGGGAGCTGTTTTTT. This encodes CASSLRGTDTGELFF.